A single sample gave rise to the 20 T cell receptor beta chains below, sequenced in a study of T cell repertoires and HLA-DP antigens. The antigens these receptors bind are not known. The repertoire was sequenced with immunoSEQ multiplex PCR; TCRdb's copy has only in-frame clones and lacks some. Of 65,000 to 95,000 clones in the sample, roughly 75% were seen once. The sample comprised CD4+ T cells from PBMCs. The source is a man in his 60s in good health and CMV-seronegative.

The rearrangement links TRBV7-9 to TRBJ1-2; D unclear. This CDR3 is 13 amino acids long. Germline V gene lookup returns CDR1 SEHNR and CDR2 FQNEAQ (reference sequence). V lost 7 bases and J 1 base, leaving 10 bases between the germline ends. This CDR3 reads CASTTGGNYGYTF. CDR3 DNA: TGTGCCAGCACCACCGGCGGTAACTATGGCTACACCTTC.

The chain combines TRBV19 with TRBJ1-3; D perhaps matches TRBD1 (5 bases). V was shortened by 5 bases and J by 2 bases, with 16 bases between the two germline ends. Germline V gene lookup returns CDR1 LNHDA and CDR2 SQIVND (reference sequence). The CDR3 is made up of 16 amino acids. The CDR3: CASSVEGVSTGNTIYF. The CDR3 DNA follows: TGTGCCAGTAGTGTGGAAGGGGTCAGCACTGGAAACACCATATATTTT.

In its sample, this clone was seen a few times. The V gene is TRBV4-3, the J gene TRBJ1-2; D remains unclear. Germline V gives CDR1 LGHNA, CDR2 YSLEER. Trimming pared 0 bases from V and 4 bases from J, leaving 9 bases between. The CDR3 covers 14 residues. CDR3 loop: CASSQDLHSYGYTF. The CDR3 DNA is TGCGCCAGCAGCCAAGACCTACACTCCTATGGCTACACCTTC.

The V call is TRBV6-1, the J call TRBJ1-1; 10 bases are a match to TRBD1. The CDR3 contains 15 residues. Germline-derived CDR1 and CDR2 are MNHNS and SASEGT. V was pared by 5 bases and J by 3 bases, with 6 bases of the junction left unmatched. CDR3 in amino acids: CASSPWTGGDTEAFF. The CDR3 DNA reads as TGTGCCAGCAGTCCCTGGACAGGGGGGGACACTGAAGCTTTCTTT.

This clone occurred once. The chain combines TRBV10-3 with TRBJ2-1; 7 bases match TRBD2. Germline lookup yields CDR1 ENHRY and CDR2 SYGVKD. The junction had 3 bases not matched to a gene; V was cut back by 4 bases and J by 3 bases. CDR3 length: 14 residues. This chain's CDR3 is CAISGEGGYNEQFF. CDR3 coding DNA: TGTGCCATCAGTGGGGAGGGCGGCTACAATGAGCAGTTCTTC.

The rearrangement joins TRBV18 to TRBJ1-1; no definite D call. Germline CDR1 and CDR2: KGHSH and LQKENI. This CDR3 comprises 15 residues. The V end was cut by 2 bases, the J end by 0 bases, with 10 bases between. CDR3 in DNA: TGTGCCAGCTCACCAAGGGAGCCAATGAACACTGAAGCTTTCTTT. Translation gives CASSPREPMNTEAFF.

CDR3 DNA sequence: TGTGCCAGTACTAGACTGGGGGACACTTCTGGGGCCAACGTCCTGACTTTC. This encodes CASTRLGDTSGANVLTF. The genes are TRBV19 and TRBJ2-6; tentative D call: TRBD1 (6 bases). The ends were cut back, 7 bases at V and 1 base at J, with 17 bases in the middle. CDR3 length: 17 amino acids. CDR1 is LNHDA, CDR2 SQIVND, per germline (reference sequence). The whole variable domain, filled in from reference TRBV19 and TRBJ2-6, reads DGGITQSPKYLFRKEGQNVTLSCEQNLNHDAMYWYRQDPGQGLRLIYYSQIVNDFQKGDIAEGYSVSREKKESFPLTVTSAQKNPTAFYLCASTRLGDTSGANVLTFGAGSRLTVL.

V gene TRBV15 combines with J gene TRBJ1-6; 8 bases map to TRBD1. The germline CDR1 and CDR2 sequences are LNHNV and YYDKDF (reference sequence). The CDR3 consists of 14 residues. With V trimmed by 5 bases and J by 10 bases, 7 bases remained unmatched. CDR3 sequence: CATSPTTGASPLHF. For the CDR3, the DNA is TGTGCCACCAGCCCGACGACAGGGGCCTCACCCCTCCACTTT. Complete variable domain (other parts from reference TRBV15 and TRBJ1-6): DAMVIQNPRYQVTQFGKPVTLSCSQTLNHNVMYWYQQKSSQAPKLLFHYYDKDFNNEADTPDNFQSRRPNTSFCFLDIRSPGLGDTAMYLCATSPTTGASPLHFGNGTRLTVT.

To note about this clone: The sample carries other DNA sequences with the same CDR3. This chain joins TRBV6-1 and TRBJ1-2, with unresolved D. The V and J ends lost 3 bases and 1 base respectively, with 6 bases between them. The CDR3 consists of 13 residues. Germline-derived CDR1 and CDR2 are MNHNS and SASEGT. CDR3 DNA: TGTGCCAGCAGTGAGTCCGGTAACTATGGCTACACCTTC. Amino acids: CASSESGNYGYTF.

Only a few counts were recorded for this clone. V is TRBV6-5 and J is TRBJ2-5; D call uncertain. Germline lookup yields CDR1 MNHEY and CDR2 SVGAGI. The CDR3 runs to 13 residues. The V gene lost 5 bases and the J gene lost 3 bases, with 10 bases spanning the gap. CDR3 sequence (DNA): TGTGCCAGCAGTAGAACGCCGAAAGAGACCCAGTACTTC. Translated, it gives CASSRTPKETQYF.

J is TRBJ2-3 and V is TRBV14; TRBD2 matches 15 bases. This CDR3 contains 16 residues. Germline V gives CDR1 SGHDN, CDR2 FVKESK. Germline trimming cut 4 bases from V and 5 bases from J; bases unmatched to any gene: 4. The CDR3 region has the DNA TGTGCCAGCAGCCCCGGGACTAGCGGGAGGTTAGATACGCAGTATTTT. Translated, it gives CASSPGTSGRLDTQYF.

The chain carries TRBV7-2 and TRBJ2-7; D possibly matches TRBD1 or TRBD2 (5 bases each). V gave up 5 bases and J gave up 0 bases, with 11 bases separating them. The CDR3 sequence is 14 residues long. Germline V gene data show CDR1 as SGHTA and CDR2 as FQGNSA. The CDR3 loop reads CASSPGRSSYEQYV. The CDR3 bases are TGTGCCAGCAGCCCGGGACGGAGCTCCTACGAGCAGTACGTC.

The V call is TRBV6-1, the J call TRBJ1-1, with D perhaps matching TRBD1 (5 bases). Trimming removed 2 bases from V and 1 base from J, with 14 bases in between. Germline CDR1 is MNHNS and CDR2 is SASEGT. This CDR3 is built from 16 residues. CDR3 protein: CASSETRGRRNTEAFF. CDR3 bases: TGTGCCAGCAGTGAAACCCGGGGACGGAGGAACACTGAAGCTTTCTTT.

The chain is built from TRBV10-3 and TRBJ1-4, with D uncertain. With 4 bases removed from V and 2 bases from J, the gap between germline ends came to 14 bases. This CDR3 has 16 amino acids. Germline V gene lookup returns CDR1 ENHRY and CDR2 SYGVKD. CDR3 coding DNA: TGTGCCATCAGTGTCTCAGCCTCCAGGACTAATGAAAAACTGTTTTTT. Encoded protein: CAISVSASRTNEKLFF.

The chain carries TRBV6-6 and TRBJ2-1, with 11 bases lining up with TRBD2. The CDR3 totals 15 residues. The V gene's germline CDR1 is MNHNY and CDR2 SVGAGI (reference sequence). Germline trimming cut 6 bases from V and 4 bases from J; bases unmatched to any gene: 5. The CDR3 loop reads CASSLAGGQYNEQFF. The CDR3 DNA is TGTGCCAGCAGCCTAGCGGGAGGACAATACAATGAGCAGTTCTTC.

CDR3 sequence reads: CASRGLVGPGELFF. CDR3 nucleotides: TGTGCCAGCAGAGGGTTGGTCGGACCCGGGGAGCTGTTTTTT. This chain uses TRBV7-8 with TRBJ2-2, with unresolved D. V gave up 6 bases and J gave up 6 bases, with 14 bases separating them. Germline lookup yields CDR1 SGHVS and CDR2 FQNEAQ. The CDR3 is 14 amino acids.

The chain combines TRBV10-3 with TRBJ2-1; TRBD1 matches at 11 bases. The CDR3 covers 16 residues. The germline gives CDR1 ENHRY, CDR2 SYGVKD. V trimming: 6 bases; J trimming: 5 bases; junction bases outside the gene matches: 9. Here the CDR3 DNA reads TGTGCCATCAGCCGATCCGGGACAGGGGGAAACAATGAGCAGTTCTTC. Residues: CAISRSGTGGNNEQFF.

This sequence joins TRBV7-2 and TRBJ2-2; D is unresolved. Germline CDR1 and CDR2: SGHTA and FQGNSA. The V end was cut by 2 bases, the J end by 6 bases, with 13 bases between. The CDR3 is 15 residues long. The DNA of the CDR3 is TGTGCCAGCAGCTTACTAGGTTTAGGCGCCGGGGAGCTGTTTTTT. As protein: CASSLLGLGAGELFF.

The rearrangement links TRBV7-2 to TRBJ2-3; 14 bases align to TRBD2. Germline trimming cut 1 base from V and 5 bases from J; bases unmatched to any gene: 5. Germline V lookup: CDR1 SGHTA, CDR2 FQGNSA. This CDR3 spans 17 amino acids. In DNA, the CDR3 is TGTGCCAGCAGCTTAGAGGGGACTAGCGGGGGACTAGATACGCAGTATTTT. Amino acids: CASSLEGTSGGLDTQYF.

This clone appeared a single time. The chain carries TRBV7-2 and TRBJ2-1; D possibly matches TRBD1 or TRBD2 (5 bases each). Looked up from germline, CDR1 is SGHTA and CDR2 is FQGNSA. The V end was cut by 5 bases, the J end by 3 bases, with 14 bases between. The CDR3 consists of 15 residues. This chain's CDR3 is CASSRDLALYNEQFF. Here the CDR3 DNA reads TGTGCCAGCAGCCGGGACCTTGCCCTCTACAATGAGCAGTTCTTC.